These T cell receptor beta chains were read from a single sample in a study of T cells in Graves' hyperthyroidism and ophthalmopathy. Each CDR3 protein gets one entry after TCRdb re-called the multiplex PCR reads with MiXCR. Found here are some 500,000 distinct CDR3 sequences, 13% to 15% of them singletons; the top ten hold around a sixth. The sample taken for sequencing was blood. These receptors were obtained from a woman younger than 35 with Graves' hyperthyroidism. The CDR3 runs from the conserved cysteine through the conserved F or W. Each record gives: clone size, V gene, D gene, J gene, CDR3 protein, CDR3 DNA. A D gene is named only where the DNA matches it firmly. Clone sizes are given selectively: once, few, many, or a class where the clone is expanded.

size: many
V: TRBV12-3/TRBV12-4
D: TRBD2
J: TRBJ2-5
CDR3: CASSRLAGNQETQYF
DNA: TGTGCCAGCAGCCGACTAGCGGGTAACCAAGAGACCCAGTACTTC

size: many
V: TRBV5-1
D: TRBD2
J: TRBJ2-1
CDR3: CASEGLAGGEQFF
DNA: TGCGCCAGTGAAGGACTAGCGGGAGGTGAGCAGTTCTTC

size: .
V: TRBV25-1
D: TRBD2
J: TRBJ2-1
CDR3: CASSEVSGYLYNEQFF
DNA: TGTGCCAGCAGTGAAGTTAGCGGGTATCTCTACAATGAGCAGTTCTTC

size: few
V: TRBV5-1
D: .
J: TRBJ2-1
CDR3: CASSLGGPNEQFF
DNA: TGCGCCAGCAGCTTGGGCGGCCCCAATGAGCAGTTCTTC

size: many
V: TRBV11-3
D: .
J: TRBJ2-6
CDR3: CASSLVTSSGANVLTF
DNA: TGTGCCAGCAGCTTAGTTACCAGCTCTGGGGCCAACGTCCTGACTTTC

size: many
V: TRBV27
D: TRBD1
J: TRBJ2-1
CDR3: CASSLPRDRGREGYNEQFF
DNA: TGTGCCAGCAGTTTACCGCGGGACAGGGGGCGCGAAGGCTACAATGAGCAGTTCTTC

size: few
V: TRBV18
D: .
J: TRBJ2-5
CDR3: CASSPLTHIETQYF
DNA: TGTGCCAGCTCACCTTTGACACACATTGAGACCCAGTACTTC

size: many
V: TRBV5-1
D: .
J: TRBJ1-1
CDR3: CASSSWGGGNTEAFF
DNA: TGCGCCAGCAGTTCCTGGGGGGGAGGGAACACTGAAGCTTTCTTT

size: many
V: TRBV11-2
D: .
J: TRBJ2-7
CDR3: CASSLAYEQYF
DNA: TGTGCCAGCAGCTTAGCCTACGAGCAGTACTTC

size: few
V: TRBV3-1
D: .
J: TRBJ2-7
CDR3: CASSQVSTQQYF
DNA: TGTGCCAGCAGCCAGGTTAGCACCCAGCAGTACTTC

size: many
V: TRBV7-2
D: TRBD2
J: TRBJ2-1
CDR3: CASSFRLGGRETYNEQFF
DNA: TGTGCCAGCAGCTTTAGACTGGGCGGGAGGGAGACCTACAATGAGCAGTTCTTC

size: many
V: TRBV20-1
D: .
J: TRBJ1-5
CDR3: CSAREANQPQHF
DNA: TGCAGTGCTAGGGAGGCTAATCAGCCCCAGCATTTT

size: few
V: TRBV4-1
D: TRBD2
J: TRBJ2-1
CDR3: CASSQFTSGGTYNEQFF
DNA: TGCGCCAGCAGCCAGTTCACTAGCGGGGGAACCTACAATGAGCAGTTCTTC

size: many
V: TRBV7-9
D: TRBD1
J: TRBJ2-5
CDR3: CASSSDRGLWGETQYF
DNA: TGTGCCAGCAGCTCGGACAGGGGGCTTTGGGGGGAGACCCAGTACTTC

size: .
V: TRBV12-3/TRBV12-4
D: .
J: TRBJ2-6
CDR3: CASSLIYADSGANVLTF
DNA: TGTGCCAGCAGTTTGATTTATGCAGATTCTGGGGCCAACGTCCTGACTTTC

size: many
V: TRBV7-9
D: TRBD1
J: TRBJ1-6
CDR3: CASSPGQGGNSPLHF
DNA: TGTGCCAGCAGCCCGGGACAGGGCGGGAATTCACCCCTCCACTTT

size: .
V: TRBV6-1
D: TRBD1
J: TRBJ1-2
CDR3: CASSRGTASNYGYTF
DNA: TGTGCCAGCAGCCGCGGGACAGCATCTAACTATGGCTACACCTTC

size: few
V: TRBV3-1
D: .
J: TRBJ1-3
CDR3: CASSQERAATSGNTIYF
DNA: TGTGCCAGCAGCCAAGAAAGGGCAGCCACCTCTGGAAACACCATATATTTT

size: few
V: TRBV9
D: .
J: TRBJ2-3
CDR3: CASSVATQQYF
DNA: TGTGCCAGCAGCGTAGCTACCCAGCAGTATTTT

size: many
V: TRBV6-1
D: .
J: TRBJ2-7
CDR3: CASSVWGDRYEQYF
DNA: TGTGCCAGCAGTGTGTGGGGGGACAGATACGAGCAGTACTTC

size: .
V: TRBV7-3
D: .
J: TRBJ2-3
CDR3: CASIPNTDTQYF
DNA: TGTGCCAGCATCCCTAACACAGATACGCAGTATTTT

size: many
V: TRBV30
D: .
J: TRBJ2-1
CDR3: CAWRAGGIEFF
DNA: TGTGCCTGGAGAGCAGGGGGGATTGAGTTCTTC

size: .
V: TRBV4-1
D: TRBD1
J: TRBJ1-1
CDR3: CASSRPGQTNTEAFF
DNA: TGCGCCAGCAGCCGTCCGGGACAGACAAACACTGAAGCTTTCTTT

size: many
V: TRBV20-1
D: TRBD2
J: TRBJ2-5
CDR3: CSARDPGGGQTQYF
DNA: TGCAGTGCTAGAGACCCGGGGGGGGGGCAGACCCAGTACTTC

size: many
V: TRBV3-1
D: .
J: TRBJ1-3
CDR3: CASSRSRGPNTIYF
DNA: TGTGCCAGCAGCCGGTCAAGGGGCCCGAACACCATATATTTT

size: .
V: TRBV27
D: .
J: TRBJ2-7
CDR3: CVSSPQGTYEQYF
DNA: TGTGTCAGCAGCCCTCAAGGGACCTACGAGCAGTACTTC

size: many
V: TRBV6-1
D: TRBD1
J: TRBJ2-5
CDR3: CASSQGQAIQETQYF
DNA: TGTGCCAGCAGCCAGGGACAGGCCATCCAAGAGACCCAGTACTTC

size: .
V: TRBV9
D: TRBD2
J: TRBJ2-1
CDR3: CASSVTDMPGLAGSNEQFF
DNA: TGTGCCAGCAGCGTTACCGACATGCCGGGACTAGCGGGGTCCAATGAGCAGTTCTTC

size: .
V: TRBV6-1
D: .
J: TRBJ1-2
CDR3: CASRTRSYTF
DNA: TGTGCCAGCAGGACCCGGAGCTACACCTTC

size: many
V: TRBV18
D: .
J: TRBJ2-5
CDR3: CASSTEDGGSGDF
DNA: TGTGCCAGCTCAACCGAGGATGGGGGAAGTGGAGACTTC

size: few
V: TRBV6-1
D: TRBD1
J: TRBJ2-5
CDR3: CASSEWPGGAWETQYF
DNA: TGTGCCAGCAGTGAGTGGCCAGGGGGCGCGTGGGAGACCCAGTACTTC

size: many
V: TRBV20-1
D: .
J: TRBJ1-1
CDR3: CSARFNGGRGEAFF
DNA: TGCAGTGCTAGATTCAATGGGGGGCGCGGTGAAGCTTTCTTT

size: many
V: TRBV10-3
D: .
J: TRBJ1-1
CDR3: CAATMGGQGSEAFF
DNA: TGTGCCGCAACCATGGGTGGGCAGGGGTCTGAAGCTTTCTTT

size: many
V: TRBV5-1
D: TRBD2
J: TRBJ2-1
CDR3: CASSYREGHNEQFF
DNA: TGCGCCAGCAGCTACCGGGAGGGGCACAATGAGCAGTTCTTC

size: few
V: TRBV7-8
D: .
J: TRBJ1-5
CDR3: CASSLTGHQPQHF
DNA: TGTGCCAGCAGCCTCACAGGGCATCAGCCCCAGCATTTT

size: .
V: TRBV10-1
D: TRBD2
J: TRBJ2-1
CDR3: CASSGGDSGTDLGNEQFF
DNA: TGCGCCAGCAGTGGTGGTGATAGCGGGACCGATCTGGGTAATGAGCAGTTCTTC

size: .
V: TRBV6-5
D: .
J: TRBJ1-3
CDR3: CASSYSVLAGRMEGNTIYF
DNA: TGTGCCAGCAGTTACTCGGTCCTCGCAGGGCGTATGGAAGGAAACACCATATATTTT

size: few
V: TRBV2
D: TRBD1
J: TRBJ2-7
CDR3: CASSGGQGMDEQYF
DNA: TGTGCCAGCAGTGGAGGACAGGGAATGGACGAGCAGTACTTC

size: .
V: TRBV7-3
D: TRBD2
J: TRBJ2-3
CDR3: CASSPWPREGLADTQYF
DNA: TGTGCCAGCAGCCCCTGGCCGCGGGAGGGCTTGGCAGATACGCAGTATTTT

size: many
V: TRBV12-3/TRBV12-4
D: .
J: TRBJ2-2
CDR3: CASSPPGLNTGELFF
DNA: TGTGCCAGTTCGCCTCCGGGACTTAACACCGGGGAGCTGTTTTTT

size: .
V: TRBV24-1
D: TRBD2
J: TRBJ2-2
CDR3: CATSDTRTSGTGELFF
DNA: TGTGCCACCAGTGATACTCGGACTAGCGGCACCGGGGAGCTGTTTTTT

size: many
V: TRBV27
D: .
J: TRBJ2-1
CDR3: CASNGQGSYNEQFF
DNA: TGTGCCAGCAATGGGCAGGGGTCCTACAATGAGCAGTTCTTC

size: few
V: TRBV20-1
D: .
J: TRBJ1-2
CDR3: CSAPWTNNYGYTF
DNA: TGCAGTGCTCCTTGGACAAACAACTATGGCTACACCTTC

size: .
V: TRBV19
D: .
J: TRBJ2-1
CDR3: CASSTRRDNERFF
DNA: TGTGCCAGTAGTACGCGGCGGGACAATGAGCGGTTCTTC

size: few
V: TRBV27
D: .
J: TRBJ1-2
CDR3: CASSSPSSLYGYTF
DNA: TGTGCCAGCAGTTCCCCCTCTAGTCTCTATGGCTACACCTTC

size: few
V: TRBV20-1
D: .
J: TRBJ2-1
CDR3: CSARDLGEFSNEQFF
DNA: TGCAGTGCTAGAGATTTGGGGGAGTTTTCCAATGAGCAGTTCTTC

size: few
V: TRBV27
D: TRBD2
J: TRBJ2-5
CDR3: CASSSISGGLYF
DNA: TGTGCCAGCAGTTCGATTTCGGGGGGTCTGTACTTC

size: many
V: TRBV27
D: TRBD1
J: TRBJ2-7
CDR3: CASSFAGGPYEQYF
DNA: TGTGCCAGCAGTTTTGCAGGGGGCCCCTACGAGCAGTACTTC

size: few
V: TRBV5-1
D: .
J: TRBJ2-3
CDR3: CASSLDWGHTDTQYF
DNA: TGCGCCAGCAGCTTAGATTGGGGACACACAGATACGCAGTATTTT

size: many
V: TRBV5-1
D: .
J: TRBJ2-2
CDR3: CASSRGNTGELFF
DNA: TGCGCCAGCAGCCGGGGGAACACCGGGGAGCTGTTTTTT

size: many
V: TRBV20-1
D: .
J: TRBJ2-1
CDR3: CSARDLGSSYNEQFF
DNA: TGCAGTGCTAGAGATTTGGGCAGCTCCTACAATGAGCAGTTCTTC

size: .
V: TRBV9
D: .
J: TRBJ2-1
CDR3: CASSVGHQGSYNEQFF
DNA: TGTGCCAGCAGCGTCGGACATCAAGGATCCTACAATGAGCAGTTCTTC

size: many
V: TRBV11-1
D: TRBD2
J: TRBJ2-2
CDR3: CASSFSLAGVNTGELFF
DNA: TGTGCCAGCAGCTTTAGTCTAGCGGGGGTTAACACCGGGGAGCTGTTTTTT